This TCR beta chain was sequenced in a study of blood T cell repertoires in COVID-19. In the study overall: From T cells, B-cell-depleted T cells, or PBMCs came the material, which was cDNA or gDNA.

In its sample, this clone was seen a few times. Here immunoSEQ multiplex PCR was the method, and the copy in TCRdb shows in-frame clones only, minus some. This repertoire shows over 100,000 clones, 80% found once; its top ten account for about 4.5%. V gave up 1 base and J gave up 3 bases, with 11 bases separating them. This CDR3 region has 15 residues. Germline V CDR1 and CDR2: SGDLS, YYNGEE. The sequenced sample consisted of peripheral blood. The sequence was collected from a human donor in a cohort sampled during active or convalescent COVID-19. The chain has TRBV9 and TRBJ2-1, with TRBD2 as a possible D gene (6 bases). The CDR3 reads CASSVTSRYYNEQFF. CDR3 DNA: TGTGCCAGCAGCGTAACTAGCAGGTACTACAATGAGCAGTTCTTC.